This T cell receptor (beta chain) stems from a study of tissue T cells after allogeneic stem cell transplantation. Background on the study: Every graft-versus-host disease patient had gastrointestinal disease and got several lines of graft-versus-host disease therapy. CD3+ T cells were flow-sorted when enough cells; otherwise DNA extracted directly.

Of note for this clone: Antigen unknown.

Points from the study as a whole: Shared clones across patients were few; motif clustering revealed tissue-specific shared signatures. This small cohort was clinically heterogeneous, and sampling depth was a limitation.

The CDR3 length is 16 residues. The V gene's germline CDR1 is SGHTA and CDR2 FQGNSA. Trimming removed 0 bases from V and 0 bases from J, with 9 bases in between. Method: immunoSEQ multiplex PCR; TCRdb's copy keeps in-frame clones and lacks some. The sample contains fewer than 30,000 clones, roughly 85% of which appear only once. The source is a woman between 18 and 49 years old who later had graft-versus-host disease after an allogeneic stem cell transplant. The sample in question was blood, obtained before transplantation. The rearrangement uses TRBV7-2 and TRBJ2-1, with D tentatively TRBD1 (6 bases). The CDR3 DNA is TGTGCCAGCAGCTTAGCTCCAGGGGCCTCCTACAATGAGCAGTTCTTC. It is translated as CASSLAPGASYNEQFF.